The text below deals with one T cell receptor (beta chain). The time point is: newly diagnosed GD, antithyroid drugs for less than 3 months. PBMC-extracted RNA yielded the TCR library. Trimming removed 2 bases from V and 3 bases from J; junction bases left unmatched: 4. CDR1 SGDLS and CDR2 YYNGEE come from the germline V gene. This CDR3 spans 16 amino acids. This specimen belongs to a study of regulatory T cells in long-lasting Graves disease. Through Arm-PCR of CDR3 regions and iRepertoire HTBI primers, TCR beta libraries were built. TCRdb passed the multiplex PCR reads through MiXCR, listing each CDR3 protein once. This table has 350,000 to 400,000 distinct CDR3 sequences, 15% to 19% appearing once.

The chain uses TRBV9 and TRBJ2-3, with TRBD2 identical over 12 bases. Specimen: peripheral blood mononuclear cells (PBMCs), collected at new diagnosis, from a patient treated with antithyroid drugs. The sequence derives from a female donor with Graves disease. The CDR3 loop reads CASSVGGTSGTDTQYF. CDR3 in DNA: TGTGCCAGCAGCGTCGGAGGGACTAGCGGGACAGATACGCAGTATTTT.